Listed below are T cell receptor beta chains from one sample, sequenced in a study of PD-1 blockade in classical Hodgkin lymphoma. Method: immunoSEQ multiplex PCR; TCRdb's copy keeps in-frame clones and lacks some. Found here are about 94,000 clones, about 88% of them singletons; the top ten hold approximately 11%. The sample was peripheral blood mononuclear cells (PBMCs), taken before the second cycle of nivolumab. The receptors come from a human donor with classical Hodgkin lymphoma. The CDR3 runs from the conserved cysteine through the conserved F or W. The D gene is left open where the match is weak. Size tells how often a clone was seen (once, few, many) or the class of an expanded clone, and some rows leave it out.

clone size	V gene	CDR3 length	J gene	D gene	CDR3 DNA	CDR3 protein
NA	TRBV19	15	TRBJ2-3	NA	TGTGCCAGTAGACCCCTCGCTGCTAGCACAGATACGCAGTATTTT	CASRPLAASTDTQYF
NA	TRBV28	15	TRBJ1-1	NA	TGTGCCAGCAGTGAAGGGGGGAAAATGAACACTGAAGCTTTCTTT	CASSEGGKMNTEAFF
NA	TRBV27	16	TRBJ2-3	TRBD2	TGTGCCAGCAGTGCCGGGACTAGCGGAGCGGGAGATACGCAGTATTTT	CASSAGTSGAGDTQYF
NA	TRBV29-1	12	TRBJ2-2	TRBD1	TGCAGCGGACAGGGGAACGCCGGGGAGCTGTTTTTT	CSGQGNAGELFF
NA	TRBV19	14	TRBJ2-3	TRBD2	TGTGCCAGTAGTATCGCGGGGGGCACAGATACGCAGTATTTT	CASSIAGGTDTQYF
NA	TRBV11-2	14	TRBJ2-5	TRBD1	TGTGCCAGCAGCGGCCGGGACAGGGATGAGACCCAGTACTTC	CASSGRDRDETQYF
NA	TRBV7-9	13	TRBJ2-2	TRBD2	TGTGCCAGCAGCTCAGTCGGGAGGGGGGAGCTGTTTTTT	CASSSVGRGELFF
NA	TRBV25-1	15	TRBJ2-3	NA	TGTGCCAGCAGTGATTCTACTAGAAGCACAGATACGCAGTATTTT	CASSDSTRSTDTQYF
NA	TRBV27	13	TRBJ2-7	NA	TGTGCCAGCAGTTTCACGGTCTCTGACGAGCAGTACTTC	CASSFTVSDEQYF
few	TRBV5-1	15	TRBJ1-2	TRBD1	TGCGCCAGCAGCCATTGGGACAGGGGAGCAATCGGCTACACCTTC	CASSHWDRGAIGYTF
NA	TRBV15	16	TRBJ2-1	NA	TGTGCCACCAGCAGAGAACCCGTCCCCACTTACAATGAGCAGTTCTTC	CATSREPVPTYNEQFF
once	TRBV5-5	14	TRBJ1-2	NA	TGTGCCAGCAGCTTGGCGGGCCCGGACTATGGCTACACCTTC	CASSLAGPDYGYTF
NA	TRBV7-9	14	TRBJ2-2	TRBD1	TGTGCCAGCAGGCGGACAGGGGCGGCCGGGGAGCTGTTTTTT	CASRRTGAAGELFF
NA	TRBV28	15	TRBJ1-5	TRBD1	TGTGCCAGCAGTTTATCGACAGGGGGCATACAGCCCCAGCATTTT	CASSLSTGGIQPQHF
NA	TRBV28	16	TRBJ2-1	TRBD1	TGTGCCAGCAGTCCTGGACAGGAGGATTTCTACAATGAGCAGTTCTTC	CASSPGQEDFYNEQFF
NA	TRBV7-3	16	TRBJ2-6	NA	TGTGCCAGCAGGAAGGGCGGGGCCTCTGGGGCCAACGTCCTGACTTTC	CASRKGGASGANVLTF
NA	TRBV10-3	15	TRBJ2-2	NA	TGTGCCATCAGTGATGGGACGGTGAACACCGGGGAGCTGTTTTTT	CAISDGTVNTGELFF
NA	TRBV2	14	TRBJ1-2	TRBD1	TGTGCCAGCAGTGAAACAGGGGGGTACTATGGCTACACCTTC	CASSETGGYYGYTF
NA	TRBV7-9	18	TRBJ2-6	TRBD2	TGTGCCAGCAGCTTACCGGGACTAGGGGTCCCTGGGGCCAACGTCCTGACTTTC	CASSLPGLGVPGANVLTF
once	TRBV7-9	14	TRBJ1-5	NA	TGTGCCAGCAGCGTCGGGGATAGCAATCAGCCCCAGCATTTT	CASSVGDSNQPQHF
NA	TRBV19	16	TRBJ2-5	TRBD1	TGTGCCAGTAGTCCGTGGACAGGGGGGTATCAAGAGACCCAGTACTTC	CASSPWTGGYQETQYF
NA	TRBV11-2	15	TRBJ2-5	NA	TGTGCCAGCAGCTTAGAGGTTCCCCCAGGATCGACCCAGTACTTC	CASSLEVPPGSTQYF
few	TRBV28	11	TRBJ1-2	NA	TGTGCCAGCAGCGCATGGGGTGGCTACACCTTC	CASSAWGGYTF
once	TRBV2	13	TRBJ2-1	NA	TGTGCCAGCATTGGGGGAGATAGGGATGAGCAGTTCTTC	CASIGGDRDEQFF
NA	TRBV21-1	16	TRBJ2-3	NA	TGTGCCAGCAGCCCGCGACTAGCGGGGGGGCTAGATACGCAGTATTTT	CASSPRLAGGLDTQYF
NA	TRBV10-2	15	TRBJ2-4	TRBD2	TGCGCCAGCAGTGTGAGTAGCGGGAGCTCCGACATTCAGTACTTC	CASSVSSGSSDIQYF
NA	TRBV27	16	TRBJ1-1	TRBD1	TGTGCCAGCACTCGACAGGGGGCCAAAGTTGACACTGAAGCTTTCTTT	CASTRQGAKVDTEAFF
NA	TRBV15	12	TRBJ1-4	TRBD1	TGTGCCACCAGCGGACAGGGTGAAAAACTGTTTTTT	CATSGQGEKLFF
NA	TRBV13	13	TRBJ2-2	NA	TGTGCCAGCAGCTTAGGTGGACGACGGGAGCTGTTTTTT	CASSLGGRRELFF
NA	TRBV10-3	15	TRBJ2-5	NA	TGTGCCATCAGTGAGACCTTGACAGGCCAAGAGACCCAGTACTTC	CAISETLTGQETQYF
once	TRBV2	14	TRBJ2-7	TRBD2	TGTGCCAGCAGATACGGGACTAGCTCCTACGAGCAGTACTTC	CASRYGTSSYEQYF
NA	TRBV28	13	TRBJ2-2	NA	TGTGCCAGCAAGGTGTGGTCGCCCGGGGAGCTGTTTTTT	CASKVWSPGELFF
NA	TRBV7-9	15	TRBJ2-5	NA	TGTGCCAGCAGCCCAAACGTCAGGATACAAGAGACCCAGTACTTC	CASSPNVRIQETQYF
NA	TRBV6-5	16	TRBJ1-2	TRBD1	TGTGCCAGCAGTTACGCCGGGACAGCAGGAAACTATGGCTACACCTTC	CASSYAGTAGNYGYTF
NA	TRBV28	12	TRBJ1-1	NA	TGTGCCACCCACGCACCGGTTACTGAAGCTTTCTTT	CATHAPVTEAFF
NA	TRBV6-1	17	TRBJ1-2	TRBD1	TGTGCCAGCAGTGAAAAGGGGCAGGGGGCTGGTGTACATGGCTACACCTTC	CASSEKGQGAGVHGYTF